What follows describes a single T cell receptor beta chain. Its recognized antigen is unknown. No base quality information exists; no much larger clone differs at one position. This specimen comes from a study of memory CD8 T cells in hepatitis C reinfection listed by TCRdb under 2017. Turning to the overall study: A few donors spontaneously resolved two consecutive HCV infections, while two donors cleared a primary infection but became chronically infected after reinfection. A case counted as HCV reinfection when an HCV RNA test came back positive after two negative tests taken at least 60 days apart. Peak reinfection samples were collected 3 to 8 weeks after reinfection was detected. In roughly 5 donors, the study followed the TCR beta repertoire of virus-specific CD8 T cells over time through an HCV reinfection episode. Between about 2009 and 2012, 4 or 5 reinfection cases with stored pre-reinfection samples were identified. In the reinfection study, participants with a resolved prior HCV infection were followed up every 3 months. The peak reinfection time point was selected on the basis of previously published longitudinal tetramer+ CD8 T cell frequency data.

V is shortened by 4 bases, J by 3 bases, and the region joining them spans 19 bases. The CDR3 runs 17 amino acids, cysteine and phenylalanine included. CDR3 DNA only is kept here, 51 bases in frame from base 1. Looking up the germline V gene (reference sequence) yields CDR1 SEHNR and CDR2 FQNEAQ. The meaning of the sample's time point label: peak reinfection, 3 to 8 weeks after reinfection detection. The sorted cells were sequenced directly ex vivo, without any in vitro expansion ahead of TCR sequencing. Donors were people who inject drugs enrolled in the Montreal Acute Hepatitis C Cohort Study (HEPCO) in Canada. As controls, total naive CD8 T cells, sorted as viable CD3+ CD8+ CD45RO-, were obtained from two donors at each of the three reinfection time points. Before sorting, cryopreserved peripheral blood mononuclear cells were thawed and used as the source for purifying CD8 T cells. The MACS CD8+ T cell Isolation Kit was used to enrich CD8 T cells through negative selection. A BD FACSAria II sorter with FACSDiva software was used for cell sorting, and FlowJo was used for data analysis.

The full study reports these points: Because only 4 to 6 donors were included, definitive conclusions about public clonotypes linked to secondary clearance were beyond the reach of the study.

Receptor libraries were prepared by the immunoSEQ multiplex PCR assay. Genomic DNA was extracted from sorted cells, and the TCR beta V, D and J regions were sequenced by Adaptive Biotechnologies' automated high-throughput method. A two-step, bias-controlled multiplex PCR was used to amplify CDR3 regions. An Illumina instrument was used to sequence the amplified TCR beta libraries. The published analysis was carried out like this. Demultiplexed reads were processed to reduce amplification and sequencing bias, and CDR3 sequences were assigned to gene families using the IMGT database. ImmunoSEQ software version 2.0 was used to analyze repertoire data. Clonotype lists were filtered to remove out-of-frame sequences as well as sequences containing stop codons in the CDR3. Clonotypes with a frequency below 0.01% were excluded because such low-frequency clonotypes corresponded to less than one cell. Richness was computed as observed richness divided by input cell number, and evenness as Shannon entropy divided by log observed richness. Repertoire diversity and similarity between time points were quantified using Simpson diversity and Morisita-Horn overlap indices. Clonotypes were grouped as dominant (>1%), sub-dominant (0.5-0.99%), low abundance (0.1-0.49%) or lowest abundance (<0.1%). The germline index was obtained by subtracting total nucleotide additions from total CDR3 length and then dividing the result by total CDR3 length. The table was pulled from immuneACCESS by TCRdb, which kept in-frame rearrangements only. Such tables lose some clones; where checked, under half of the loss comes from unresolved V genes, and the rest has no known cause. The DNA was the basis for D and trimming; V, J and clone size are from that table. The sample data list 35,000 to 55,000 clones, and 85% to 90% of these were observed just once. In total, the top ten clones hold about 1.3% of the sample.

The chain was built from TRBV7-9 and TRBJ2-1; the D gene assignment is ambiguous. Sequenced sample: naive CD8+ T cells sorted from blood. What this sample's cell subset or site label stands for: total naive CD8+CD45RO- T cells. The clonotype originates from a man between 18 and 29 years old with hepatitis C virus infection. The nucleotide sequence is TGTGCCAGCAGCTCAGAGAGCGATTGGATTAGCTACAATGAGCAGTTCTTC. Its amino acids are CASSSESDWISYNEQFF.